This TCR beta chain originates from a study of T-cell reconstitution after alpha-beta-depleted transplantation in children. This sample's TCRbeta library carried unique molecular identifier barcodes. In TCRdb, the PCR reads were re-called with MiXCR into one record per CDR3 protein. The top ten clones hold about 4% of a sample with 350,000 to 450,000 distinct CDR3 sequences, 10% to 15% of them seen once. This clonotype was counted at least ten times. CDR3 length equals 14 residues. In germline, CDR1 is SGHTA, CDR2 FQGNSA. Trimming took off 0 bases at V and 8 bases at J, with 11 bases between the two ends.

This chain connects TRBV7-2 to TRBJ2-1; no clear D. Sample: PBMCs, taken from the stem cell graft. This receptor was obtained from a human donor who donated a stem cell graft to a child with Fanconi anemia. For the CDR3, the DNA is TGTGCCAGCAGCTTAGCGCAAACCCTGCATGAGCAGTTCTTC. It encodes CASSLAQTLHEQFF.